The rows below give T cell receptor beta chains drawn from one sample of a study of blood T cell repertoires in COVID-19. Assay used: immunoSEQ multiplex PCR; TCRdb lists only in-frame clones, some missing. The data contain about 400,000 clones, 88% of them singletons. Input material: PBMCs or T cells enriched from blood (not recorded which). All receptors derive from a woman in her forties with acute COVID-19. CDR3s include the opening cysteine and the closing phenylalanine or tryptophan. The D gene is left open where the match is weak. Some rows have no size entry. The others give once, few or many, or a class for an expanded clone.

V	J	D	size	CDR3	DNA
TRBV5-1	TRBJ1-2	TRBD1	NA	CASSLAGGQGARGYTF	TGCGCCAGCAGCTTGGCGGGGGGACAGGGGGCGCGAGGCTACACCTTC
TRBV12-3/TRBV12-4	TRBJ1-2	NA	NA	CASSRGGNSGYTF	TGTGCCAGCAGTCGGGGGGGGAACTCTGGCTACACCTTC
TRBV12-5	TRBJ2-1	NA	NA	CASGPGLLLGDEQFF	TGTGCTAGTGGTCCGGGCCTGCTTCTCGGGGATGAGCAGTTCTTC
TRBV30	TRBJ1-3	NA	once	CAWSAFGNTIYF	TGTGCCTGGAGTGCCTTTGGAAACACCATATATTTT
TRBV14	TRBJ2-1	NA	NA	CASKGGAYNEQFF	TGTGCCAGTAAGGGGGGGGCCTACAATGAGCAGTTCTTC
TRBV28	TRBJ1-5	NA	NA	CASNSGGAGNQPQHF	TGTGCCAGCAATTCGGGGGGGGCCGGTAATCAGCCCCAGCATTTT
TRBV5-4	TRBJ2-7	NA	few	CASSLDPGRSSEQYF	TGTGCCAGCAGCTTGGATCCAGGGAGGTCCTCCGAGCAGTACTTC
TRBV19	TRBJ1-5	TRBD1	NA	CATTGSGKHSNQPQHF	TGTGCCACGACAGGGTCGGGGAAACATAGCAATCAGCCCCAGCATTTT
TRBV4-2	TRBJ1-2	TRBD1	NA	CASSQDRGRGLYGYTF	TGTGCCAGCAGCCAAGATCGGGGCAGGGGGCTTTATGGCTACACCTTC
TRBV6-6	TRBJ2-7	TRBD1	NA	CASSQLEQGTLEQYF	TGTGCCAGCAGCCAACTGGAACAGGGGACCCTCGAGCAGTACTTC
TRBV9	TRBJ2-3	NA	NA	CASSLGAGRTDTQYF	TGTGCCAGCAGTCTTGGGGCAGGACGCACAGATACGCAGTATTTT
TRBV7-9	TRBJ1-2	NA	NA	CASSRTGDGYTF	TGTGCCAGCAGCAGAACAGGAGATGGCTACACCTTC
TRBV24-1	TRBJ1-4	NA	NA	CATSEGSTTSGNRVFF	TGTGCCACCAGTGAAGGTTCTACCACCAGCGGAAATAGGGTGTTTTTT
TRBV12-3/TRBV12-4	TRBJ1-1	TRBD1	NA	CASSSDRVTEAFF	TGTGCCAGCAGTTCGGACAGGGTCACTGAAGCTTTCTTT
TRBV19	TRBJ1-4	TRBD1	NA	CASSRGQGYSNEKLFF	TGTGCCAGTAGTAGGGGACAGGGATATTCTAATGAAAAACTGTTTTTT
TRBV27	TRBJ1-2	NA	NA	CASSLYSGPANYGYTF	TGTGCCAGCAGTTTATATTCAGGGCCAGCTAACTATGGCTACACCTTC
TRBV19	TRBJ1-2	NA	NA	CASSPRTAYGYTF	TGTGCCAGTAGTCCCCGGACAGCGTATGGCTACACCTTC
TRBV11-2	TRBJ2-7	TRBD2	NA	CASSLGPSGAYEQYF	TGTGCCAGCAGCTTAGGACCTAGCGGAGCCTACGAGCAGTACTTC